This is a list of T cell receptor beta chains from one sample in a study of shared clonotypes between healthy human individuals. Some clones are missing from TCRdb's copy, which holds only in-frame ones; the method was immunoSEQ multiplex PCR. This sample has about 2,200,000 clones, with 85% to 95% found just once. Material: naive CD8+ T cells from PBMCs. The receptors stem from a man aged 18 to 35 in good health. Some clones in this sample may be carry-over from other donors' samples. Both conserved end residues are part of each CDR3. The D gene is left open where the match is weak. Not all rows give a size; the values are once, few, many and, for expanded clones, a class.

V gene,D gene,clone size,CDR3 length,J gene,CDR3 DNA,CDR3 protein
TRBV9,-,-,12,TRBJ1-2,TGTGCCAGCAGCGTAGTGGTTAATGGCTACACCTTC,CASSVVVNGYTF
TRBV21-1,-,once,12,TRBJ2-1,TGTGCCAGCAGGGGTAACTACAATGAGCAGTTCTTC,CASRGNYNEQFF
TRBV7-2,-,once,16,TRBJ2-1,TGTGCCAGCAGCTTAGCGGGTCTGCCCAGGGTCAATGAGCAGTTCTTC,CASSLAGLPRVNEQFF
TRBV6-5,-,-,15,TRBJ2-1,TGTGCCAGCGCTAGTGTCAGCGGCTCCTACAATGAGCAGTTCTTC,CASASVSGSYNEQFF
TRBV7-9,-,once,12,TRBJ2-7,TGTGCCAGCAGCGGAGGGACCTACGAGCAGTACTTC,CASSGGTYEQYF
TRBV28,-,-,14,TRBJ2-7,TGTGCCAGCAGCACCAGAGTGGGGCCGCGGGAGCAGTACTTC,CASSTRVGPREQYF
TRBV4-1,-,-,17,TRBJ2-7,TGCGCCAGCAGCCAAGACAGATTGGCTGCCTTTTCCTACGAGCAGTACTTC,CASSQDRLAAFSYEQYF
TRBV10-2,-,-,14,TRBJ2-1,TGCGCCAGCAGTGAGACTAGTCGATACAATGAGCAGTTCTTC,CASSETSRYNEQFF
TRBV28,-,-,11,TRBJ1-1,TGTGCCAGCAGTTGGGGTGCTGAAGCTTTCTTT,CASSWGAEAFF
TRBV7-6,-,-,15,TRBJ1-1,TGTGCCAGCAGCTTAGGGCAGAACCGCAACACTGAAGCTTTCTTT,CASSLGQNRNTEAFF
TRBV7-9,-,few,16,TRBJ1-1,TGTGCCAGCAGTCTACGAACCCCACAGCCGAACACTGAAGCTTTCTTT,CASSLRTPQPNTEAFF
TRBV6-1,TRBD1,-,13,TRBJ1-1,TGTGCCAGCAGAGTGACAGGGTGGACTGAAGCTTTCTTT,CASRVTGWTEAFF
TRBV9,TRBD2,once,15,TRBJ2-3,TGTGCCAGCAGCCCGATCGGGGGACTAGGGGATACGCAGTATTTT,CASSPIGGLGDTQYF
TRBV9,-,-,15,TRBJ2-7,TGTGCCAGCAGCGTTGGTGGGATTTCTGGGGACGAGCAGTACTTC,CASSVGGISGDEQYF